This TCR beta chain stems from a study of type 1 and type 2 diabetes patients. Study-wide results and caveats: Some HECs seen only in T1D might also appear in more T2D or control samples.

As for this clonotype: As yet, its antigen is unknown.

PCR was run on genomic DNA. Multiplex PCR with 30 forward and 13 reverse primers amplified the TCR beta CDR3. TCRdb re-derived calls from the multiplex PCR reads in MiXCR, one entry per CDR3 protein. The data contain 250,000 to 300,000 distinct CDR3 sequences, approximately 50% of them singletons. The V end lost 2 bases, the J end lost 0 bases, and 10 bases lay between the germline ends. CDR3 length: 15 residues. Germline CDR1 SGHTA, CDR2 FQGNSA. The chain joins TRBV7-2 to TRBJ1-1, with no clear D. Source material: peripheral blood mononuclear cells (PBMCs). This sequence was found in a man between 18 and 29 years old with type 2 diabetes. The CDR3 DNA follows: TGTGCCAGCAGCTTATCTTTCGAGGTGAACACTGAAGCTTTCTTT. Translated, it gives CASSLSFEVNTEAFF.